This TCR beta chain was captured by sequencing in a study of cytomegalovirus exposure and HLA in healthy donors. Notes on the study in general: In the analysis, some V segments, TRBV6-2 and TRBV6-3 included, were excluded as indistinguishable. When analyzed later, a missense DCLRE1C variant was found to be linked to TCR beta V- and J-gene trimming. In a later analysis, at a false discovery rate of 0.05, approximately 15,000 TCR beta sequences matched HLA alleles. Per a prior analysis, the majority of TCR beta V segments were productive roughly 87% or roughly 30% of the time.

As regards this clone: Its antigen is not identified.

PCR involved 60 Vbeta and 13 Jbeta primers. The protocol was immunoSEQ multiplex PCR, while the TCRdb copy is restricted to in-frame clones and leaves out a portion. The sample lists roughly 100,000 clones; about two thirds were seen once. Deletions cut 2 bases from V and 2 bases from J, with 6 bases between. Germline CDR1 MDHEN, CDR2 SYDVKM. The CDR3 runs 13 residues. The TCR comes from a female donor in good health and CMV-seronegative. The specimen was PBMCs. The chain uses TRBV28 and TRBJ2-5; D not certain. DNA for the CDR3: TGTGCCAGCAGTTTAACAGCACAAGAGACCCAGTACTTC. Translation gives CASSLTAQETQYF.